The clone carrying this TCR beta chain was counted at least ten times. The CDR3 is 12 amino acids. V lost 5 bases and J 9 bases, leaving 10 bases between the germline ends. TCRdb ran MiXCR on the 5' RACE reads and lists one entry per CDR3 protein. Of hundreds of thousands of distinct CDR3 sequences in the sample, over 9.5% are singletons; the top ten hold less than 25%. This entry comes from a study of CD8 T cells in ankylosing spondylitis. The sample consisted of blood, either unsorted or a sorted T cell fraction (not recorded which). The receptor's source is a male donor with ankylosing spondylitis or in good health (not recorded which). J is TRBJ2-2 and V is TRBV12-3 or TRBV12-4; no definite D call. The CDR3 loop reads CASSLELRELFF. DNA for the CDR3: TGTGCCAGCAGTCTCGAACTGAGGGAGCTGTTTTTT.